These 10 T cell receptor beta chains share one sample of origin, sequenced in a study of CD8+CD57+ T cells in acquired aplastic anemia. Both TCR beta VDJ combination and CDR3 sequence profiling were carried out. Genomic DNA was the template for this profiling. From the reads, TCRdb called clonotypes with MiXCR, one entry per CDR3 protein. The sample includes 100,000 to 150,000 distinct CDR3 sequences, roughly 50% seen only once; the top ten take 2.5%. The material sequenced was sorted CD4+, CD8+, or CD8+CD57+ T cells (not recorded which) from PBMCs. These receptors all come from a human donor in good health, serving as a control.

CDR3 nucleotide sequence: TGTGCCAGCAGTTCGACTAGTTTCACTTACGAGCAGTACTTC. This codes for CASSSTSFTYEQYF. This chain connects TRBV2 to TRBJ2-7; TRBD2 might be the D (6 bases). The ends were cut back, 5 bases at V and 4 bases at J, with 15 bases in the middle. The CDR3 contains 14 residues. CDR1 is SNHLY, CDR2 FYNNEI, per germline.

This rearrangement joins TRBV7-2 to TRBJ1-5, with D perhaps matching TRBD1 (6 bases). Germline lookup yields CDR1 SGHTA and CDR2 FQGNSA. The CDR3 covers 12 residues. Trimming removed 5 bases from V and 6 bases from J, with 8 bases in between. The CDR3 is CASSRDTQPQHF. The CDR3 DNA reads TGTGCCAGCAGCCGGGACACTCAGCCCCAGCATTTT.

This clonotype appeared once. CDR3 in DNA: TGTGCCATCAGCGGGCCAAAGCAAGCTGGCTACACCTTC. Translation gives CAISGPKQAGYTF. V gene TRBV10-3 combines with J gene TRBJ1-2, with D hard to call. Germline V gene lookup returns CDR1 ENHRY and CDR2 SYGVKD. This CDR3 comprises 13 residues. V was pared by 6 bases and J by 7 bases, with 15 bases between.

J is TRBJ1-1 and V is TRBV2; D remains unclear. V shed 7 bases and J shed 7 bases, with 10 bases lying between them. Looked up from germline, CDR1 is SNHLY and CDR2 is FYNNEI. The CDR3 sequence is 11 residues long. The CDR3 protein is CASKILGEAFF. Here the CDR3 DNA reads TGTGCCAGCAAGATCTTGGGTGAAGCTTTCTTT.

The J gene is TRBJ1-5, the V gene TRBV10-3, with D unclear. This CDR3 is built from 14 residues. CDR1 and CDR2 from the germline V gene are ENHRY and SYGVKD. Trimming stripped 0 bases from V and 9 bases from J, with 12 bases between. This CDR3 reads CAISESYSSGPQHF. The CDR3 nucleotides are TGTGCCATCAGTGAGTCGTACAGCTCGGGGCCCCAGCATTTT.

This clonotype was counted at least ten times. This chain joins TRBV7-2 and TRBJ1-1; the D gene is possibly TRBD1 (5 bases). Trimming left V 0 bases short and J 0 bases short, with 11 bases between. This CDR3 has 16 amino acids. CDR1 is SGHTA, CDR2 FQGNSA, per germline. The CDR3 sequence is CASSLASGKVNTEAFF. Written as DNA, the CDR3 is TGTGCCAGCAGCTTAGCGTCAGGGAAAGTGAACACTGAAGCTTTCTTT.

This rearrangement joins TRBV2 to TRBJ1-1; no definite D call. V lost 6 bases, J lost 2 bases, and 16 bases lay in between. This CDR3 has 15 residues. Looked up from germline, CDR1 is SNHLY and CDR2 is FYNNEI. CDR3 nucleotides: TGTGCCAGCAGCGTGAATTTAGGGAGAAACACTGAAGCTTTCTTT. Amino acid sequence: CASSVNLGRNTEAFF.

Remarks on this clonotype: Likely a read error: the CDR3 ends without its conserved phenylalanine or tryptophan. V is TRBV11-1 and J is TRBJ1-4; D is undetermined. Trimming cost V 10 bases and J 0 bases, with 18 bases left between them. The V gene's germline CDR1 is SGHAT and CDR2 FQDESV (reference sequence). The CDR3 spans 16 residues. The CDR3 sequence: CAIPRKGFSTNEKLFL. CDR3 coding DNA: TGTGCCATACCTCGGAAGGGCTTCTCAACTAATGAAAAACTGTTTCTT.

This clonotype was found a few times. The chain carries TRBV2 and TRBJ2-5; TRBD1 agrees at 8 bases. This CDR3 region has 14 residues. The J segment lost 5 bases and the V segment lost 6 bases, leaving 8 bases of the junction unmatched. Germline V gene lookup returns CDR1 SNHLY and CDR2 FYNNEI. The CDR3 coding sequence is TGTGCCAGCAGCGGTCAGGGGGCCACGGAGACCCAGTACTTC. Translation: CASSGQGATETQYF.

This clonotype showed up many times. The chain recombines TRBV29-1 with TRBJ2-5; either TRBD1 or TRBD2 may supply D (5 bases each). Germline V gene data show CDR1 as SQVTM and CDR2 as ANQGSEA. V was pared by 7 bases and J by 1 base, with 7 bases between. This CDR3 is 11 amino acids long. For the CDR3, the DNA is TGCAGCGGAGGGGCCCAAGAGACCCAGTACTTC. It yields the protein CSGGAQETQYF.